Listed below are T cell receptor beta chains from one sample, sequenced in a study of T cell responses to AZD1222 COVID-19 vaccine. Produced via immunoSEQ multiplex PCR; TCRdb's table is partial and in-frame only. The table shows around 76,000 clones, with 84% occurring only once. The sample in question was peripheral blood, obtained on day 0 of AZD1222 vaccination. The receptors were sampled from an adult in good health. Both conserved end residues are part of each CDR3. The D gene is left open where the match is weak. Part of the rows lack a size; the others show once, few, many or a class for expanded clones.

clone_size	d_call	v_call	j_call	cdr3_nt	cdr3_aa
-	TRBD1	TRBV28	TRBJ1-5	TGTGCCAGCACAGGACAGGGCAATCAGCCCCAGCATTTT	CASTGQGNQPQHF
-	TRBD2	TRBV9	TRBJ2-1	TGTGCCAGCAGCGTAGCTCTGTGGGGACTAGCGGGAGACAATGAGCAGTTCTTC	CASSVALWGLAGDNEQFF
-	TRBD1	TRBV4-3	TRBJ1-3	TGCGCCAGCAGCCAAGAGACAGGGGGCTCTGGAAACACCATATATTTT	CASSQETGGSGNTIYF
-	-	TRBV7-3	TRBJ1-1	TGTGCCAGCAGCTTAGGAACAGGGACTGAAGCTTTCTTT	CASSLGTGTEAFF
-	-	TRBV7-8	TRBJ1-2	TGTGCCAGCAGCTTACAGGGGAACTATGGCTACACCTTC	CASSLQGNYGYTF
-	TRBD2	TRBV7-9	TRBJ2-7	TGTGCCAGCAGATCTAGCGGGGGCAGTTCCTACGAGCAGTACTTC	CASRSSGGSSYEQYF
-	-	TRBV19	TRBJ1-4	TGTGCCAGTCTGCCTAGGGGGGGAGCTAATGAAAAACTGTTTTTT	CASLPRGGANEKLFF
-	-	TRBV10-2	TRBJ1-2	TGCGCCACCTCCCTGGATGGGGAACTCTATGGCTACACCTTC	CATSLDGELYGYTF
-	TRBD2	TRBV5-1	TRBJ2-3	TGCGCCAGCAGCTTGGCAGCGGGGGGGCGTGATACGCAGTATTTT	CASSLAAGGRDTQYF
-	-	TRBV30	TRBJ1-1	TGTGCCTGGATCACCGGGGGGGGGCGAGCTTTCTTT	CAWITGGGRAFF
-	-	TRBV11-3	TRBJ2-2	TGTGCCAGCAGCTCAGGATTGGGGGGCACCGGGGAGCTGTTTTTT	CASSSGLGGTGELFF
-	TRBD1	TRBV28	TRBJ1-4	TGTGCCAGCAGTACGACAGGGGGTAATGAAAAACTGTTTTTT	CASSTTGGNEKLFF
-	-	TRBV12-3/TRBV12-4	TRBJ2-4	TGTGCCAGCAGTGAGGGGGCCAAAAACATTCAGTACTTC	CASSEGAKNIQYF
-	-	TRBV7-6	TRBJ1-1	TGTGCCAGCAGCCGTCGTCCGGGGCCAAACACTGAAGCTTTCTTT	CASSRRPGPNTEAFF
-	-	TRBV11-2	TRBJ1-1	TGTGCCAGCAGCGCCGGTCAACCCGGGGGCACTGAAGCTTTCTTT	CASSAGQPGGTEAFF
once	TRBD2	TRBV9	TRBJ2-5	TGTGCCAGCAGCGTAGCGGGGGGGACTGGTCAAGAGACCCAGTACTTC	CASSVAGGTGQETQYF
-	-	TRBV11-2	TRBJ1-1	TGTGCCAGCAGCCAAGGGGGTGGCAGGGGGAACACTGAAGCTTTCTTT	CASSQGGGRGNTEAFF
-	-	TRBV6-1	TRBJ1-5	TGTGCCAGCAGTGAATCAAGGGCGAAGGGCAATCAGCCCCAGCATTTT	CASSESRAKGNQPQHF
-	-	TRBV21-1	TRBJ1-2	TGTGCCAGCAGCGTACCCCACCCGGGACACATATTTGGCCGACATGGCTACACCTTC	CASSVPHPGHIFGRHGYTF
-	-	TRBV6-1	TRBJ2-5	TGTGCCAGCAGTGAAGAGAGGACCCAGTACTTC	CASSEERTQYF
-	TRBD2	TRBV11-2	TRBJ2-5	TGTGCCAGCAGCTCGACAGCGGGGGCGGTTCAAGAGACCCAGTACTTC	CASSSTAGAVQETQYF
-	TRBD1	TRBV5-4	TRBJ1-6	TGTGCCAGCAGCACCGGGACAGGGGATTCACCCCTCCACTTT	CASSTGTGDSPLHF
-	-	TRBV6-2/TRBV6-3	TRBJ1-2	TGTGCCAGCAGTTACCATGCGAAAACTAACTATGGCTACACCTTC	CASSYHAKTNYGYTF
-	-	TRBV28	TRBJ1-2	TGTGCCAGCAGTTTAGCGAACCGCGGTGGCTACACCTTC	CASSLANRGGYTF
-	TRBD1	TRBV6-5	TRBJ1-4	TGTGCCAGCAGGACCGGGACAGTGAATGAAAAACTGTTTTTT	CASRTGTVNEKLFF